The 31 T cell receptor beta chains listed next were all sequenced from one sample in a study of blood T cell repertoires in COVID-19. Libraries were prepared by immunoSEQ multiplex PCR; TCRdb keeps only in-frame clonotypes and omits some of them. Here the sample spans a few hundred thousand clones, about 85% being singletons. Specimen: PBMCs or T cells enriched from blood (not recorded which). The receptors stem from a woman aged 50 to 60 who had been exposed to COVID-19.

The rearrangement uses TRBV10-3 and TRBJ1-1, with a possible D match to TRBD1 (5 bases). Germline assignment: CDR1 ENHRY and CDR2 SYGVKD. The V end was cut by 7 bases, the J end by 2 bases, with 8 bases between. The CDR3 sequence is 12 residues long. For the CDR3, the DNA is TGTGCCATCAAGGGACTTAACACTGAAGCTTTCTTT. Translating gives CAIKGLNTEAFF.

The V gene is TRBV11-1, the J gene TRBJ2-7; 7 bases map to TRBD2. This CDR3 contains 14 residues. V shed 2 bases, J shed 4 bases, and the junction held 5 bases outside the gene matches. Per the germline V gene, CDR1 is SGHAT and CDR2 is FQDESV (reference sequence). CDR3 in amino acids: CASSLSGGTYEQYF. Here the CDR3 DNA reads TGTGCCAGCAGCTTATCGGGGGGTACATACGAGCAGTACTTC.

This chain connects TRBV5-1 to TRBJ1-3; 9 positions match TRBD1. CDR3 size: 15 residues. Trimming at V came to 4 bases and at J to 7 bases, leaving 9 bases not matched to a gene. CDR1 is SGHRS, CDR2 YFSETQ, per germline. CDR3 residues: CASSPAGTGINTIYF. The CDR3 coding sequence is TGCGCCAGCAGCCCCGCCGGGACAGGGATCAACACCATATATTTT.

This chain links TRBV5-4 with TRBJ1-4, with D uncertain. The CDR3 has 14 amino acids. Germline V lookup: CDR1 SGHNT, CDR2 YYREEE (reference sequence). Deletions cut 8 bases from V and 7 bases from J, with 18 bases between. CDR3 bases: TGTGCCAGTAGCCTGGAGCCTCGGGGTGAAAAACTGTTTTTT. The encoded protein is CASSLEPRGEKLFF.

This clone was counted a single time. The V and J genes are TRBV7-2 and TRBJ1-6; 8 nucleotides line up with TRBD1. CDR1 is SGHTA, CDR2 FQGNSA, per germline. This CDR3 comprises 15 residues. V lost 5 bases, J lost 6 bases, and 6 bases stayed unmatched. This chain's CDR3 is CASSADRGLNSPLHF. The CDR3 DNA reads TGTGCCAGCAGCGCCGACAGGGGTCTTAATTCACCCCTCCACTTT.

This clone was counted many times. The genes are TRBV28 and TRBJ1-1; possible D gene TRBD1, 5 bases. Germline lookup yields CDR1 MDHEN and CDR2 SYDVKM. Deletions cut 4 bases from V and 3 bases from J, with 15 bases between. This CDR3 is built from 15 residues. CDR3 in DNA: TGTGCCAGCAGTTCACCATCCTTAGGGGACACTGAAGCTTTCTTT. It yields the protein CASSSPSLGDTEAFF.

J is TRBJ1-1 and V is TRBV6-1; maybe TRBD1 (5 bases). The CDR3 consists of 13 residues. The V end lost 1 base, the J end lost 8 bases, and 11 bases lay between the germline ends. Looked up from germline, CDR1 is MNHNS and CDR2 is SASEGT. The CDR3 reads CASSEERRQEAFF. The CDR3 DNA is TGTGCCAGCAGTGAAGAGAGGAGACAGGAAGCTTTCTTT.

The chain uses TRBV5-6 and TRBJ2-7; 11 positions match TRBD1. This CDR3 spans 15 amino acids. Germline CDR1 SGHDT, CDR2 YYEEEE. The junction had 4 bases not matched to a gene; V was cut back by 4 bases and J by 1 base. CDR3 sequence (DNA): TGTGCCAGCAGCCCCGGGACAGGGGGTTCCTACGAGCAGTACTTC. It encodes CASSPGTGGSYEQYF.

J is TRBJ1-6 and V is TRBV2, with D maybe TRBD1 (5 bases). The V end was cut by 3 bases, the J end by 9 bases, with 6 bases between. Germline V gives CDR1 SNHLY, CDR2 FYNNEI. This CDR3 has 12 amino acids. CDR3 protein: CASSDQGSPLHF. CDR3 nucleotide sequence: TGTGCCAGCAGTGACCAGGGTTCACCCCTCCACTTT.

In its sample, this clone was seen a few times. This sequence joins TRBV24-1 and TRBJ2-6, with unresolved D. Germline V CDR1 and CDR2: KGHDR, SFDVKD. This CDR3 spans 17 amino acids. V lost 4 bases, J lost 0 bases, and 12 bases lay in between. The chain's CDR3 is CATSESLLSSGANVLTF. CDR3 sequence (DNA): TGTGCCACCAGTGAGAGTCTACTGAGCTCTGGGGCCAACGTCCTGACTTTC.

Worth noting for this clone: Different DNA sequences within this sample yield the same CDR3. CDR3 bases: TGCGCCAGCAGCCGCGGACAGAACACTGAAGCTTTCTTT. Protein sequence: CASSRGQNTEAFF. The chain has TRBV4-3 and TRBJ1-1; TRBD1 is a possible D gene (5 bases). Trimming took off 4 bases at V and 1 base at J, with 7 bases between the two ends. The V gene's germline CDR1 is LGHNA and CDR2 YSLEER. The CDR3 is made up of 13 amino acids.

The V call is TRBV3-1 (or the pseudogene TRBV3-2), the J call TRBJ1-1, with D tentatively TRBD1 (5 bases). Trimming pared 1 base from V and 2 bases from J, leaving 11 bases between. The germline CDR1 and CDR2 sequences are LGHDT and YNNKEL (reference sequence). The CDR3 is 15 residues long. The CDR3 nucleotides are TGTGCCAGCAGCCAAGCGGGGGGAGGTAACACTGAAGCTTTCTTT. Its protein product is CASSQAGGGNTEAFF.

The chain links TRBV30 to TRBJ1-2, with TRBD1 identical over 7 bases. V lost 7 bases, J lost 6 bases, and 14 bases stayed unmatched. Germline V gene lookup returns CDR1 GTSNPN and CDR2 SVGIG (reference sequence). The CDR3 is 14 amino acids. The CDR3 here is CAFEPGQLVHGYTF. CDR3 sequence (DNA): TGTGCCTTTGAACCGGGACAGCTAGTCCATGGCTACACCTTC. The entire variable domain, with the rest obtained from reference TRBV30 and TRBJ1-2, is as follows: SQTIHQWPATLVQPVGSPLSLECTVEGTSNPNLYWYRQAAGRGLQLLFYSVGIGQISSEVPQNLSASRPQDRQFILSSKKLLLSDSGFYLCAFEPGQLVHGYTFGSGTRLTVV.

V is TRBV28 and J is TRBJ1-1, with D maybe TRBD1 (5 bases). The CDR3 covers 15 residues. Trimming left V 1 base short and J 5 bases short, with 14 bases between. Germline assignment: CDR1 MDHEN and CDR2 SYDVKM. CDR3 sequence: CASSLSGGAGTEAFF. DNA for the CDR3: TGTGCCAGCAGTTTATCGGGAGGGGCAGGGACTGAAGCTTTCTTT.

This chain uses TRBV24-1 with TRBJ2-1; tentative D call: TRBD1 (6 bases). With 12 bases removed from V and 8 bases from J, the gap between germline ends came to 22 bases. CDR1 is KGHDR, CDR2 SFDVKD, per germline. The CDR3 has 14 amino acids. CDR3 sequence reads: CALPPRQADDEQFF. Written as DNA, the CDR3 is TGTGCCCTCCCTCCCAGACAGGCGGACGATGAGCAGTTCTTC.

The chain carries TRBV5-1 and TRBJ2-2; the match to TRBD2 covers 15 bases. V gave up 4 bases and J gave up 0 bases; unmatched junction bases: 4. Looked up from germline, CDR1 is SGHRS and CDR2 is YFSETQ. This CDR3 has 18 residues. The chain's CDR3 is CASSIGTSGGTNTGELFF. The CDR3 region has the DNA TGCGCCAGCAGCATAGGGACTAGCGGGGGGACGAACACCGGGGAGCTGTTTTTT.

J is TRBJ1-2 and V is TRBV4-2; D is perhaps TRBD1 (6 bases). This CDR3 spans 14 amino acids. The germline V gene has CDR1 LGHNA and CDR2 YNFKEQ. Between the trimmed V and J ends, which lost 2 bases and 8 bases, there was a span of 15 bases. The CDR3 DNA reads as TGTGCCAGCAGCCAATTTAACAGGGTCCCGGGCTACACCTTC. Amino acid sequence: CASSQFNRVPGYTF.

Only a few counts were recorded for this clone. J is TRBJ2-3 and V is TRBV9; D possibly corresponds to TRBD2 (5 bases). Germline CDR1 and CDR2: SGDLS and YYNGEE. This CDR3 has 13 residues. Trimming left V 3 bases short and J 5 bases short, with 10 bases between. Written as DNA, the CDR3 is TGTGCCAGCAGCGAAGCGGTTAGAGATACGCAGTATTTT. Encoded protein: CASSEAVRDTQYF.

The chain couples TRBV10-3 to TRBJ1-4; no definite D call. The CDR3 covers 18 residues. V was clipped by 5 bases and J by 0 bases, with 19 bases between them. Germline CDR1 ENHRY, CDR2 SYGVKD. The CDR3 protein is CAISSGQKNFATNEKLFF. CDR3 sequence (DNA): TGTGCCATCAGTTCGGGTCAAAAAAATTTTGCAACTAATGAAAAACTGTTTTTT.

Comments on this clone: Other DNA sequences of this sample code for an identical CDR3. V gene TRBV2 combines with J gene TRBJ1-2; a weak D match, TRBD1 (6 bases). Trimming stripped 0 bases from V and 9 bases from J, with 11 bases between. The germline V gene has CDR1 SNHLY and CDR2 FYNNEI. The CDR3 covers 13 residues. DNA for the CDR3: TGTGCCAGCAGTGAAGCGCAAGGGGGACGCTACACCTTC. This translates into CASSEAQGGRYTF.

The rearrangement links TRBV14 to TRBJ1-4; no firm D call. This CDR3 comprises 14 residues. The V gene lost 1 base and the J gene lost 7 bases, with 10 bases spanning the gap. The germline V gene encodes CDR1 SGHDN and CDR2 FVKESK. CDR3 coding DNA: TGTGCCAGCAGCCAAGGGACTGGCGGTGAAAAACTGTTTTTT. Translated, it gives CASSQGTGGEKLFF.

This chain uses TRBV7-2 with TRBJ2-2; the match to TRBD2 covers 8 bases. This CDR3 contains 15 residues. Germline CDR1 is SGHTA and CDR2 is FQGNSA. The junction had 7 bases not matched to a gene; V was cut back by 6 bases and J by 4 bases. The CDR3 DNA reads TGTGCCAGCAGTCTGAAGCGGGGGAGCACCGGGGAGCTGTTTTTT. Amino acid sequence: CASSLKRGSTGELFF.

V and J are TRBV11-2 and TRBJ2-7; possible D gene TRBD2, 6 bases. Trimming removed 1 base from V and 6 bases from J, with 13 bases in between. Germline CDR1 reads SGHAT; CDR2 reads FQNNGV. This CDR3 is 14 amino acids long. CDR3 DNA sequence: TGTGCCAGCAGCTTAGTCTCCGGGAGCTCCGAGCAGTACTTC. Translating gives CASSLVSGSSEQYF.

This sequence joins TRBV5-4 and TRBJ2-1; TRBD1 matches at 9 bases. V dropped 4 bases and J dropped 6; count of bases not matched to a gene: 11. The CDR3 is 16 residues long. Germline lookup yields CDR1 SGHNT and CDR2 YYREEE (reference sequence). The CDR3 here is CASSHLGDRVSNEQFF. The CDR3 DNA reads as TGTGCCAGCAGCCACTTAGGGGACAGGGTAAGCAATGAGCAGTTCTTC.

This sequence joins TRBV19 and TRBJ1-1; unclear D gene. The CDR3 length is 11 residues. CDR1 LNHDA and CDR2 SQIVND come from the germline V gene (reference sequence). This chain's CDR3 is CSSRLNTEAFF. CDR3 nucleotide sequence: TGTTCCTCGAGGCTGAACACTGAAGCTTTCTTT.

The rearrangement uses TRBV29-1 and TRBJ1-1, with D maybe TRBD1 (5 bases). Looked up from germline, CDR1 is SQVTM and CDR2 is ANQGSEA. This CDR3 has 12 residues. The germline V and J ends were trimmed by 6 bases and 5 bases, with 13 bases remaining between them. The CDR3 loop reads CSVGHGGTEAFF. For the CDR3, the DNA is TGCAGCGTAGGACACGGGGGGACTGAAGCTTTCTTT.

The rearrangement links TRBV18 to TRBJ1-4, with TRBD1 as a possible D gene (6 bases). The CDR3 consists of 15 residues. Trimming took off 3 bases at V and 3 bases at J, with 11 bases between the two ends. CDR1 is KGHSH, CDR2 LQKENI, per germline. The CDR3 loop is CASSPQGPPNEKLFF. CDR3 nucleotides: TGTGCCAGCTCACCTCAGGGGCCTCCTAATGAAAAACTGTTTTTT.

The count of this clone is one. The chain links TRBV11-3 to TRBJ2-2; 8 nucleotides agree with TRBD2. The length of the CDR3 is 16 residues. Germline assignment: CDR1 SGHNT and CDR2 YENEEA. Trimming at V came to 1 base and at J to 4 bases, leaving 5 bases not matched to a gene. The CDR3 region has the DNA TGTGCCAGCAGCTTAGCAGGCGGGGGGTTCACCGGGGAGCTGTTTTTT. Protein product: CASSLAGGGFTGELFF.

The CDR3: CASRPLAGSSYNEQFF. The CDR3 DNA reads as TGTGCCAGCAGGCCTCTAGCGGGTAGCTCCTACAATGAGCAGTTCTTC. This chain connects TRBV2 to TRBJ2-1, with 8 nucleotides matching TRBD2. Germline V lookup: CDR1 SNHLY, CDR2 FYNNEI. The CDR3 is made up of 16 amino acids. V was clipped by 6 bases and J by 0 bases; unmatched bases: 7.

The chain recombines TRBV5-1 with TRBJ2-2, with a weak D call TRBD1 (6 bases). This CDR3 comprises 13 residues. The ends were cut back, 5 bases at V and 4 bases at J, with 9 bases in the middle. Germline CDR1 reads SGHRS; CDR2 reads YFSETQ. The CDR3 DNA sequence: TGCGCCAGCAGGGGACACCTCACCGGGGAGCTGTTTTTT. Encoded protein: CASRGHLTGELFF. The variable domain in full, completed from reference TRBV5-1 and TRBJ2-2, reads KAGVTQTPRYLIKTRGQQVTLSCSPISGHRSVSWYQQTPGQGLQFLFEYFSETQRNKGNFPGRFSGRQFSNSRSEMNVSTLELGDSALYLCASRGHLTGELFFGEGSRLTVL.

This sequence joins TRBV7-8 and TRBJ1-2; no definite D call. The CDR3 has 18 residues. The germline CDR1 and CDR2 sequences are SGHVS and FQNEAQ. Trimming stripped 0 bases from V and 4 bases from J, with 21 bases between. CDR3 in amino acids: CASSLAGSGRHLGYGYTF. In DNA form, the CDR3 reads TGTGCCAGCAGCTTAGCTGGAAGTGGGCGCCACCTGGGCTATGGCTACACCTTC. The whole variable domain, remainder taken from reference TRBV7-8 and TRBJ1-2, is GAGVSQSPRYKVAKRGQDVALRCDPISGHVSLFWYQQALGQGPEFLTYFQNEAQLDKSGLPSDRFFAERPEGSVSTLKIQRTQQEDSAVYLCASSLAGSGRHLGYGYTFGSGTRLTVV.